This TCR beta chain was documented in a study of blood T cell repertoires in COVID-19. Overall study context: PBMCs, B-cell-depleted T cells, or T cells were the source of the cDNA or gDNA that made up the material.

Germline values: CDR1 SGHTS, CDR2 YDEGEE. Trimming at V came to 2 bases and at J to 4 bases, leaving 2 bases not matched to a gene. This CDR3 contains 13 residues. Sequencing was performed with immunoSEQ multiplex PCR; in TCRdb, only in-frame clones are kept and a portion is missing. The profile shows approximately 84,000 clones, 83% of them singletons. The material sequenced was peripheral blood. The chain employs TRBV5-8 and TRBJ2-5; TRBD1 aligns across 7 bases. The receptor's source is a woman aged 80 or over with acute or convalescent COVID-19. In nucleotides, the CDR3 is TGTGCCAGCAGCTTAGGGGGCCCAGAGACCCAGTACTTC. Translating gives CASSLGGPETQYF. Full variable domain (rest looked up from reference TRBV5-8 and TRBJ2-5): EAGVTQSPTHLIKTRGQQATLRCSPISGHTSVYWYQQALGLGLQFLLWYDEGEERNRGNFPPRFSGRQFPNYSSELNVNALELEDSALYLCASSLGGPETQYFGPGTRLLVL.